The clone carrying this T cell receptor (beta chain) was found once. Clones were read by immunoSEQ multiplex PCR, and TCRdb kept only the in-frame ones, dropping some. The repertoire holds roughly 170,000 clones, over 85% seen once, with about 1.5% in the top ten. The data stem from a study of control samples from healthy donors and cancer patients. The material sequenced was blood. This TCR came from a man aged 18 to 29 in good health.

For the CDR3, the DNA is TGTGCCAGCAGCCGGACTAGCGGGGTTCGGGAGACCCAGTACTTC. This sequence encodes CASSRTSGVRETQYF. The chain links TRBV7-8 to TRBJ2-5; 12 bases are a match to TRBD2. The CDR3 is made up of 15 amino acids. Trimming cost V 5 bases and J 5 bases; bases outside gene matches: 6. Germline V gives CDR1 SGHVS, CDR2 FQNEAQ.